This T cell receptor (beta chain) was sequenced in a study of CD8+ T cells in alopecia areata. General study results and limits: Sequence data from scalp samples additionally include resident alphabeta T cells of normal skin. Elevated clonality characterized lesional scalp relative to normal scalp, particularly in alopecia totalis/universalis.

Remarks on this clone: Its cognate antigen is unknown.

Extracted RNA was reverse transcribed, and the resulting cDNA served as sequencing template. TCRdb keeps only in-frame clones here, not all; method: immunoSEQ multiplex PCR. Among almost 250,000 clones listed, under 80% were seen once. In germline, CDR1 is SGDLS, CDR2 YYNGEE. V was pared by 0 bases and J by 6 bases, with 7 bases between. CDR3 length: 13 residues. The sequence was collected from a human donor with alopecia areata. The sample was CD4+ T cells sorted from blood, taken at week 0. The V and J genes are TRBV9 and TRBJ2-1; D ambiguous. The CDR3 region is CASSVDRSNEQFF. Written as DNA, the CDR3 is TGTGCCAGCAGCGTAGATCGGAGCAATGAGCAGTTCTTC.